This entry lists 32 T cell receptor beta chains sequenced from one sample in a study of response to subunit inactivated influenza vaccine. TCRdb re-analysed the RT-PCR reads in MiXCR, keeping a single row per CDR3 protein. The table includes roughly 630,000 distinct CDR3 sequences, 14% detected once. This material consisted of PBMCs from blood, taken 14 to 15 days before vaccination. These receptors were collected from a man in his fifties or sixties who received an inactivated influenza vaccine.

In this sample, this clonotype turned up many times. The gene calls are TRBV5-5 and TRBJ1-1; 8 bases agree with TRBD1. The CDR3 extends over 14 amino acids. CDR1 is SGHKS, CDR2 YYEKEE, per germline (reference sequence). With 1 base clipped from V and 6 bases from J, the junction kept 5 bases outside the gene matches. DNA for the CDR3: TGTGCCAGCAGCTTGCAGGGGGCGGGGGCTGAAGCTTTCTTT. This gives the protein CASSLQGAGAEAFF.

This clonotype was picked up many times. The rearrangement links TRBV20-1 to TRBJ1-6; D is unresolved. CDR3 length: 14 residues. Germline V CDR1 and CDR2: DFQATT, SNEGSKA (reference sequence). Trimming took off 7 bases at V and 5 bases at J, with 15 bases between the two ends. Here the CDR3 reads CSVLGELNNSPLHF. CDR3 DNA: TGCAGTGTTCTCGGGGAGCTCAATAATTCACCCCTCCACTTT.

The CDR3, as DNA: TGTGCCACCAGACCAAGACAGGGTCCCGGGGGGGAGCAGTTCTTC. As protein: CATRPRQGPGGEQFF. The genes are TRBV15 and TRBJ2-1; D may be TRBD1 or TRBD2 (7 bases each). Trimming took 6 bases from V and 10 from J, leaving 22 bases between them. CDR1 and CDR2 (germline): LNHNV, YYDKDF (reference sequence). The CDR3 spans 15 residues.

This clonotype appeared once. J is TRBJ2-3 and V is TRBV11-2, with TRBD2 matching over 7 bases. Germline V gives CDR1 SGHAT, CDR2 FQNNGV. The CDR3 has 16 residues. J lost 0 bases, V lost 7 bases, and 10 bases had no gene match. The CDR3 DNA reads TGTGCCAGCACCGGCGGGGGTTTTGGAAGCACAGATACGCAGTATTTT. Translated: CASTGGGFGSTDTQYF.

This clonotype appeared a few times. The J gene is TRBJ2-1, the V gene TRBV6-1; the D gene is possibly TRBD2 (5 bases). The CDR3 extends over 16 amino acids. V was clipped by 1 base and J by 4 bases, with 14 bases between them. Germline loops: CDR1 MNHNS, CDR2 SASEGT. CDR3 bases: TGTGCCAGCAGTGAAGGTCGGGGTAGGGCTTACAATGAGCAGTTCTTC. Encoded protein: CASSEGRGRAYNEQFF.

The table lists this clonotype with many counts. The chain uses TRBV20-1 and TRBJ2-3, with 13 nucleotides matching TRBD2. This CDR3 has 15 amino acids. Germline V gene sequence: CDR1 DFQATT, CDR2 SNEGSKA (reference sequence). With V trimmed by 6 bases and J by 1 base, 4 bases remained unmatched. The CDR3 sequence is CSASGTSGGTDTQYF. Here the CDR3 DNA reads TGCAGTGCCTCCGGGACTAGCGGGGGCACAGATACGCAGTATTTT.

The gene calls are TRBV5-1 and TRBJ2-3; tentatively, D is TRBD2 (6 bases). CDR3 length equals 16 residues. Trimming pared 0 bases from V and 2 bases from J, leaving 13 bases between. CDR1 is SGHRS and CDR2 is YFSETQ in the germline V gene. The CDR3 sequence: CASSLGSSVNTDTQYF. Here the CDR3 DNA reads TGCGCCAGCAGCTTGGGTTCTAGCGTGAACACAGATACGCAGTATTTT.

This clonotype was detected ten times or more. For the CDR3, the DNA is TGTGCCAGCAGTTACTCAGAAACAGATACGCAGTATTTT. This encodes CASSYSETDTQYF. The chain combines TRBV6-5 with TRBJ2-3; D unclear. CDR1 is MNHEY and CDR2 is SVGAGI in the germline V gene. V lost 0 bases to trimming and J lost 3 bases, with 4 bases between them. This CDR3 region has 13 residues.

The sample holds many counts of this clonotype. This rearrangement joins TRBV27 to TRBJ2-1, with D perhaps TRBD1 or TRBD2 (6 bases each). The CDR3 is 14 residues long. Germline-derived CDR1 and CDR2 are MNHEY and SMNVEV (reference sequence). Trimming took 3 bases from V and 7 from J, leaving 13 bases between them. This chain's CDR3 is CASSLGGPWNEQFF. The CDR3 DNA follows: TGTGCCAGCAGTTTGGGGGGCCCGTGGAATGAGCAGTTCTTC.

The chain uses TRBV12-3 or TRBV12-4 and TRBJ1-1; the D gene is possibly TRBD1 (5 bases). V lost 5 bases and J lost 6, with 25 bases in between. This CDR3 region has 17 residues. Here the CDR3 DNA reads TGTGCCAGCAGTCCCGGGGCGGGGTGGGGAGGGAGGTCTGAAGCTTTCTTT. Translated: CASSPGAGWGGRSEAFF.

The chain links TRBV27 to TRBJ1-5; D unresolved. The CDR3 extends over 15 amino acids. Germline V lookup: CDR1 MNHEY, CDR2 SMNVEV (reference sequence). Trimming stripped 3 bases from V and 1 base from J, with 10 bases between. The CDR3 loop reads CASSLVYDSNQPQHF. The DNA of the CDR3 is TGTGCCAGCAGTTTGGTCTACGACAGCAATCAGCCCCAGCATTTT.

This clonotype was counted many times. CDR3 loop: CASSQVLGANQPQHF. The CDR3 DNA reads as TGTGCCAGCAGCCAAGTGCTGGGGGCTAATCAGCCCCAGCATTTT. This chain joins TRBV3-1 and TRBJ1-5; weak D call: TRBD1 (6 bases). The V end lost 1 base, the J end lost 4 bases, and 11 bases lay between the germline ends. This CDR3 is 15 amino acids long. Germline loops: CDR1 LGHDT, CDR2 YNNKEL (reference sequence). Full variable domain (outside the CDR3, taken from reference TRBV3-1 and TRBJ1-5): DTAVSQTPKYLVTQMGNDKSIKCEQNLGHDTMYWYKQDSKKFLKIMFSYNNKELIINETVPNRFSPKSPDKAHLNLHINSLELGDSAVYFCASSQVLGANQPQHFGDGTRLSIL.

The V gene is TRBV12-3 or TRBV12-4, the J gene TRBJ1-2, with 8 nucleotides matching TRBD1. The CDR3 runs 13 residues. V was pared by 3 bases and J by 7 bases, with 4 bases of the junction left unmatched. The CDR3 bases are TGTGCCAGCAGTTTTGGACAGGGTATTGGCTACACCTTC. Protein product: CASSFGQGIGYTF.

This clonotype was found many times. The J gene is TRBJ1-2, the V gene TRBV4-1; 8 bases match TRBD1. The J segment lost 4 bases and the V segment lost 3 bases, leaving 4 bases of the junction unmatched. From germline, CDR1 is MGHRA and CDR2 YSYEKL. CDR3 length equals 14 residues. The CDR3 region has the DNA TGCGCCAGCAGCCACCACGACAGGGGCTATGGCTACACCTTC. Translation gives CASSHHDRGYGYTF.

The V and J genes are TRBV11-1 and TRBJ1-1; D is undetermined. CDR1 and CDR2 (germline): SGHAT, FQDESV (reference sequence). Trimming took off 2 bases at V and 7 bases at J, with 8 bases between the two ends. The CDR3 contains 12 residues. CDR3 amino acids: CASSLYSREAFF. The CDR3 DNA reads TGTGCCAGCAGCTTATACTCTCGTGAAGCTTTCTTT.

CDR3 residues: CAWRPSGSSTGELFF. DNA of the CDR3: TGTGCCTGGAGGCCTAGCGGGAGTTCGACCGGGGAGCTGTTTTTT. The chain recombines TRBV30 with TRBJ2-2, with 10 bases matching TRBD2. V was pared by 3 bases and J by 5 bases, with 6 bases of the junction left unmatched. The CDR3 loop spans 15 amino acids. Germline-derived CDR1 and CDR2 are GTSNPN and SVGIG (reference sequence). Using reference TRBV30 and TRBJ2-2 for the parts outside the CDR3, the full variable domain is SQTIHQWPATLVQPVGSPLSLECTVEGTSNPNLYWYRQAAGRGLQLLFYSVGIGQISSEVPQNLSASRPQDRQFILSSKKLLLSDSGFYLCAWRPSGSSTGELFFGEGSRLTVL.

This clonotype came up a few times. V usage is TRBV4-1 and J usage is TRBJ1-1; D may be TRBD1 (6 bases). Germline CDR1 MGHRA, CDR2 YSYEKL. Trimming left V 0 bases short and J 5 bases short, with 19 bases between. The CDR3 covers 17 residues. The CDR3 loop reads CASSQEIRVRGRTEAFF. CDR3 DNA: TGCGCCAGCAGCCAAGAGATACGGGTCAGGGGAAGAACTGAAGCTTTCTTT.

The chain is built from TRBV5-5 and TRBJ2-5; D unclear. The germline gives CDR1 SGHKS, CDR2 YYEKEE (reference sequence). This CDR3 spans 14 amino acids. V dropped 0 bases and J dropped 0 bases, with 6 bases sitting between them. The CDR3 reads CASSLEAHQETQYF. For the CDR3, the DNA is TGTGCCAGCAGCTTGGAAGCGCACCAAGAGACCCAGTACTTC.

This clonotype has more than one count but fewer than ten. The gene calls are TRBV12-3 or TRBV12-4 and TRBJ1-1; D uncertain. The CDR3 sequence is 14 residues long. The V and J ends lost 3 bases and 6 bases respectively, with 14 bases between them. CDR3 amino acids: CASSFAMVVAEAFF. In DNA, the CDR3 is TGTGCCAGCAGTTTCGCGATGGTGGTCGCTGAAGCTTTCTTT.

This clonotype was counted a few times. V is TRBV20-1 and J is TRBJ2-2; D gene uncertain. CDR3 length equals 13 residues. Germline CDR1 is DFQATT and CDR2 is SNEGSKA (reference sequence). Deletions cut 1 base from V and 1 base from J, with 4 bases between. The CDR3 nucleotides read TGCAGTGCTAGAGCGGGGAACACCGGGGAGCTGTTTTTT. Its protein product is CSARAGNTGELFF.

In its sample, this clonotype was seen a few times. CDR3 amino acids: CATSPTGTGELFF. CDR3 bases: TGTGCCACCTCCCCGACCGGCACCGGGGAGCTGTTTTTT. The chain couples TRBV6-1 to TRBJ2-2; D gene uncertain. This CDR3 spans 13 amino acids. Germline V gene sequence: CDR1 MNHNS, CDR2 SASEGT. Trimming left V 10 bases short and J 4 bases short, with 13 bases between.

This clonotype was detected only a few times. The V and J genes are TRBV11-1 and TRBJ2-1, with D possibly being TRBD1 or TRBD2 (5 bases each). Germline lookup yields CDR1 SGHAT and CDR2 FQDESV (reference sequence). The CDR3 is 13 amino acids. Trimming took 7 bases from V and 4 from J, leaving 11 bases between them. This CDR3 reads CASTPGLYNEQFF. In DNA, the CDR3 is TGTGCCAGCACCCCGGGGCTGTACAATGAGCAGTTCTTC.

The chain employs TRBV6-6 and TRBJ2-1; D gene ambiguous. There are 12 residues in the CDR3. CDR1 and CDR2 (germline): MNHNY, SVGAGI (reference sequence). Trimming took off 6 bases at V and 15 bases at J, with 18 bases between the two ends. This CDR3 is CASSPGQALSFF. The CDR3 bases are TGTGCCAGCAGCCCTGGTCAAGCCCTTTCGTTCTTC.

This clonotype was counted a few times. The CDR3 loop is CASSLGQGRGGNEQFF. The CDR3 bases are TGCGCCAGCAGCTTGGGTCAGGGCCGCGGGGGCAATGAGCAGTTCTTC. This chain links TRBV5-1 with TRBJ2-1, with 7 positions matching TRBD2. Germline-derived CDR1 and CDR2 are SGHRS and YFSETQ. Trimming at V came to 0 bases and at J to 6 bases, leaving 9 bases not matched to a gene. This CDR3 has 16 residues.

The chain carries TRBV20-1 and TRBJ2-1, with TRBD2 identical over 9 bases. V lost 0 bases to trimming and J lost 6 bases; unmatched junction nucleotides: 3. CDR1 DFQATT and CDR2 SNEGSKA come from the germline V gene (reference sequence). The CDR3 totals 14 residues. CDR3 bases: TGCAGTGCTAGAGAAGGGACTAGCTCCAATGAGCAGTTCTTC. Its protein product is CSAREGTSSNEQFF.

The chain combines TRBV5-6 with TRBJ1-1; perhaps TRBD1 as D (5 bases). The V gene's germline CDR1 is SGHDT and CDR2 YYEEEE. The CDR3 is 14 amino acids. V lost 4 bases, J lost 7 bases, and 17 bases lay in between. The CDR3 here is CASSLRGGTGEAFF. CDR3 in DNA: TGTGCCAGCAGCCTAAGGGGTGGAACGGGTGAAGCTTTCTTT.

The chain carries TRBV4-1 and TRBJ2-3; D not resolved. The CDR3 is 14 residues long. The V end lost 7 bases, the J end lost 5 bases, and 16 bases lay between the germline ends. The germline CDR1 and CDR2 sequences are MGHRA and YSYEKL. This CDR3 reads CASKTGAPGDTQYF. CDR3 sequence (DNA): TGCGCCAGCAAGACCGGTGCTCCGGGAGATACGCAGTATTTT.

There are many counts of this clonotype. The chain employs TRBV12-3 or TRBV12-4 and TRBJ2-5; D is uncertain. The CDR3 loop spans 13 amino acids. Deletions cut 1 base from V and 5 bases from J, with 8 bases between. This CDR3 reads CASSLGYRETQYF. The CDR3 DNA sequence: TGTGCCAGCAGTTTAGGCTATCGGGAGACCCAGTACTTC.

The chain has TRBV20-1 and TRBJ2-1, with D perhaps TRBD1 or TRBD2 (5 bases each). Trimming pared 4 bases from V and 8 bases from J, leaving 18 bases between. CDR1 DFQATT and CDR2 SNEGSKA come from the germline V gene (reference sequence). The CDR3 consists of 14 residues. The CDR3 bases are TGCAGTGCTACAAAGCCGTCCCGAGGGGATGAGCAGTTCTTC. This sequence encodes CSATKPSRGDEQFF.

This chain uses TRBV12-3 or TRBV12-4 with TRBJ2-4; 7 nucleotides match TRBD1. CDR3 size: 11 residues. V shed 6 bases, J shed 9 bases, and the junction held 2 bases outside the gene matches. CDR3 coding DNA: TGTGCCAGCAGCACAGGGGCCATTCAGTACTTC. This translates into CASSTGAIQYF.

A few counts support this clonotype. Here the CDR3 reads CASSVASPPNNEQFF. CDR3 nucleotides: TGTGCCAGCAGCGTAGCCAGCCCCCCGAACAATGAGCAGTTCTTC. The chain employs TRBV9 and TRBJ2-1, with unresolved D. V was clipped by 0 bases and J by 5 bases, with 12 bases between them. Germline V gene lookup returns CDR1 SGDLS and CDR2 YYNGEE. The CDR3 contains 15 residues.

This clonotype was seen more than once but under ten times. The V and J genes are TRBV7-8 and TRBJ2-3, with TRBD2 matching over 8 bases. Per germline, CDR1 SGHVS and CDR2 FQNEAQ. CDR3 length: 17 residues. With V trimmed by 4 bases and J by 4 bases, 13 bases remained unmatched. The CDR3 loop is CASSWTGSSGFSDTQYF. CDR3 DNA sequence: TGTGCCAGCAGCTGGACGGGGTCTAGCGGGTTCTCAGATACGCAGTATTTT.